The 12 T cell receptor beta chains presented below share a single source sample, sequenced in a study of blood T cells in healthy people across ages. It was with a sample-barcoded 5' primer and a J-beta primer mix that a second PCR of roughly 7 to 12 cycles was run. TCRdb reanalysed the 5' RACE reads using MiXCR and keeps one entry per CDR3 protein. The sample includes 1 million or so distinct CDR3 sequences, over 35% of them seen just once. The sequenced sample consisted of blood. The receptor source for this set is a woman aged 55-70 years in good health.

The chain combines TRBV7-9 with TRBJ2-3, with 9 nucleotides matching TRBD1. There are 14 residues in the CDR3. Per germline, CDR1 SEHNR and CDR2 FQNEAQ (reference sequence). V shed 4 bases and J 5 bases; nucleotides not matched to a gene: 4. The CDR3 DNA follows: TGTGCCAGCAGCTCACAGGGGGCTGGAGATACGCAGTATTTT. Protein sequence: CASSSQGAGDTQYF.

This clonotype has more than one count but fewer than ten. This chain connects TRBV20-1 to TRBJ2-1; D possibly corresponds to TRBD1 (6 bases). This CDR3 region has 12 residues. V was trimmed by 6 bases and J by 7 bases, leaving 13 bases between them. Germline CDR1 and CDR2: DFQATT and SNEGSKA (reference sequence). The CDR3, as DNA: TGCAGTGCCATCGTAGGGGGAAATGAGCAGTTCTTC. This sequence encodes CSAIVGGNEQFF.

This chain joins TRBV13 and TRBJ1-5, with D possibly being TRBD1 (6 bases). Germline CDR1 PRHDT, CDR2 FYEKMQ (reference sequence). This CDR3 has 17 amino acids. V lost 3 bases, J lost 5 bases, and 20 bases lay in between. The CDR3 here is CASSFGGRGETHQPQHF. CDR3 nucleotide sequence: TGTGCCAGCAGCTTTGGGGGCAGAGGGGAAACTCATCAGCCCCAGCATTTT.

The rearrangement links TRBV6-5 to TRBJ2-5; D assignment may be TRBD1 or TRBD2 (5 bases each). V shed 4 bases and J shed 2 bases, with 14 bases lying between them. The CDR3 has 15 amino acids. From germline, CDR1 is MNHEY and CDR2 SVGAGI. CDR3 bases: TGTGCCAGCAGTTCCCACACCGGGGCACAAGAGACCCAGTACTTC. Its protein is CASSSHTGAQETQYF.

V and J are TRBV7-9 and TRBJ2-1, with TRBD2 matching over 7 bases. Germline V gene data show CDR1 as SEHNR and CDR2 as FQNEAQ (reference sequence). CDR3 size: 18 residues. The junction had 12 bases not matched to a gene; V was cut back by 2 bases and J by 2 bases. Here the CDR3 DNA reads TGTGCCAGCAGCTTACCTACATCGGGGGAGGGCACCTACAATGAGCAGTTCTTC. Translating gives CASSLPTSGEGTYNEQFF.

The V gene is TRBV20-1, the J gene TRBJ2-1; D is unclear. CDR3 size: 13 residues. Germline V gene data show CDR1 as DFQATT and CDR2 as SNEGSKA (reference sequence). Trimming took 5 bases from V and 3 from J, leaving 11 bases between them. The CDR3 sequence: CSAPRPGYNEQFF. The CDR3 nucleotides are TGCAGTGCTCCCCGGCCAGGCTACAATGAGCAGTTCTTC.

The chain is built from TRBV20-1 and TRBJ2-7, with 8 bases matching TRBD2. The length of the CDR3 is 15 residues. Germline CDR1 and CDR2: DFQATT and SNEGSKA (reference sequence). Germline trimming cut 4 bases from V and 4 bases from J; bases unmatched to any gene: 12. Written as DNA, the CDR3 is TGCAGTGCTACTACCTTGGGCGGGAGGTGGTACGAGCAGTACTTC. Encoded protein: CSATTLGGRWYEQYF.

This clonotype was picked up one time. The genes are TRBV12-3 or TRBV12-4 and TRBJ2-5, with D hard to call. The CDR3 is 12 amino acids. With 3 bases removed from V and 11 bases from J, the gap between germline ends came to 13 bases. The CDR3 loop is CASSFHGLEQYF. DNA of the CDR3: TGTGCCAGCAGTTTTCACGGGCTTGAGCAGTACTTC.

J is TRBJ2-3 and V is TRBV13; 7 nucleotides match TRBD1. Germline-derived CDR1 and CDR2 are PRHDT and FYEKMQ (reference sequence). The CDR3 is 14 amino acids. V trimming: 6 bases; J trimming: 4 bases; junction bases outside the gene matches: 7. CDR3 DNA sequence: TGTGCCAGCAGTCAAGAAGGGGGCGCAGATACGCAGTATTTT. It encodes CASSQEGGADTQYF. Using reference TRBV13 and TRBJ2-3 for the parts outside the CDR3, the full variable domain is AAGVIQSPRHLIKEKRETATLKCYPIPRHDTVYWYQQGPGQDPQFLISFYEKMQSDKGSIPDRFSAQQFSDYHSELNMSSLELGDSALYFCASSQEGGADTQYFGPGTRLTVL.

This clonotype was seen just once. J is TRBJ2-7 and V is TRBV5-1; TRBD1 is a possible D gene (6 bases). With the DNA end fitting TRBJ2-5 better, the J assignment may be wrong. The CDR3 extends over 16 amino acids. The germline V gene encodes CDR1 SGHRS and CDR2 YFSETQ. The CDR3 is CASGSPRPGVRETQYF. The CDR3 DNA follows: TGCGCCAGCGGCTCCCCCCGACCAGGGGTTAGGGAGACCCAGTACTTC.

J is TRBJ2-4 and V is TRBV27; 8 nucleotides agree with TRBD2. The CDR3 consists of 15 residues. Germline V gene data show CDR1 as MNHEY and CDR2 as SMNVEV (reference sequence). With V trimmed by 7 bases and J by 8 bases, 13 bases remained unmatched. The CDR3 DNA is TGTGCCAGCACGCGGACTAGCAGGAGTTGGGACATTCAGTACTTC. Translated: CASTRTSRSWDIQYF.

This clonotype has a handful of counts. The chain recombines TRBV12-3 or TRBV12-4 with TRBJ1-5; D unresolved. This CDR3 spans 14 amino acids. V shed 2 bases and J shed 2 bases, with 7 bases lying between them. This chain's CDR3 is CASSLLGGNQPQHF. CDR3 nucleotides: TGTGCCAGCAGTTTATTGGGAGGCAATCAGCCCCAGCATTTT.